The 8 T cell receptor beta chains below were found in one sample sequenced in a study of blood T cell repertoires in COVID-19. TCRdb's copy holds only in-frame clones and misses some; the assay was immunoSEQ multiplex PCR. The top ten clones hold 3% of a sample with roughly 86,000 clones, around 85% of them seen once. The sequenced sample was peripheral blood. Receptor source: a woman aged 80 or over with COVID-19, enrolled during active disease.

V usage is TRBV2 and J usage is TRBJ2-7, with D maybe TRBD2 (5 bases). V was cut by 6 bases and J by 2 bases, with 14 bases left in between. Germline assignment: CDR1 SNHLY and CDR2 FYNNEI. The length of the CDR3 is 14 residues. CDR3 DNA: TGTGCCAGCAGAAAGTCGGGGATCGCCTACGAGCAGTACTTC. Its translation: CASRKSGIAYEQYF.

The CDR3 reads CASSGTLYNEQFF. In DNA form, the CDR3 reads TGTGCCAGTTCCGGGACTTTGTACAATGAGCAGTTCTTC. V and J are TRBV19 and TRBJ2-1; D might be TRBD2 (6 bases). The germline V gene has CDR1 LNHDA and CDR2 SQIVND (reference sequence). Trimming removed 8 bases from V and 4 bases from J, with 12 bases in between. The CDR3 covers 13 residues.

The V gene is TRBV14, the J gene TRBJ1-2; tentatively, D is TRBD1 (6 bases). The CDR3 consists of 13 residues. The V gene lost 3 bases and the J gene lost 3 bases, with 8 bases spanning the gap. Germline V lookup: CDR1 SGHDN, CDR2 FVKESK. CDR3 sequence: CASSQQGYYGYTF. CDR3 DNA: TGTGCCAGCAGCCAGCAGGGGTACTATGGCTACACCTTC. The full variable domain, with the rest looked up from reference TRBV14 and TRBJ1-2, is EAGVTQFPSHSVIEKGQTVTLRCDPISGHDNLYWYRRVMGKEIKFLLHFVKESKQDESGMPNNRFLAERTGGTYSTLKVQPAELEDSGVYFCASSQQGYYGYTFGSGTRLTVV.

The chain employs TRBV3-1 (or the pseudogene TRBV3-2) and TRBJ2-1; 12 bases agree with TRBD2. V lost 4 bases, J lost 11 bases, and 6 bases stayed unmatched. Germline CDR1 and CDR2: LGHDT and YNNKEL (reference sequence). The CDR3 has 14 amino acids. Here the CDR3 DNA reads TGTGCCAGCAGCCTTGGACTAGCGGGGCAAAAGCAGTTCTTC. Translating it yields CASSLGLAGQKQFF.

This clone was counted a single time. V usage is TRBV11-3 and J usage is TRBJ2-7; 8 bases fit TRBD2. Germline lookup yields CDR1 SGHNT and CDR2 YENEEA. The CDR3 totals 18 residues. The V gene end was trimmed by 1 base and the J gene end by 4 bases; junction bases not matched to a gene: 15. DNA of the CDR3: TGTGCCAGCAGCTTAGGAGCCGGGAGAGATAGCGGGGTATACGAGCAGTACTTC. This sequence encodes CASSLGAGRDSGVYEQYF.

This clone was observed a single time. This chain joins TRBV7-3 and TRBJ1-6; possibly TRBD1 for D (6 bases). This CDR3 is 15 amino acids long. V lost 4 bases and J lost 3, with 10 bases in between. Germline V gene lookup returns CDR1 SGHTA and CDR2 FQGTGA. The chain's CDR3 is CASSSDSHYNSPLHF. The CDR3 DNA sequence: TGTGCCAGCAGCTCGGACAGCCACTATAATTCACCCCTCCACTTT.

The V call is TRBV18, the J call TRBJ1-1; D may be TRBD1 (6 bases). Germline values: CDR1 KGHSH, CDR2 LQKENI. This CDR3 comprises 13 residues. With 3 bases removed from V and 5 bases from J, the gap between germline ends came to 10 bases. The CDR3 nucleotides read TGTGCCAGCTCACCTTTACAGGGAACTGAAGCTTTCTTT. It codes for CASSPLQGTEAFF.

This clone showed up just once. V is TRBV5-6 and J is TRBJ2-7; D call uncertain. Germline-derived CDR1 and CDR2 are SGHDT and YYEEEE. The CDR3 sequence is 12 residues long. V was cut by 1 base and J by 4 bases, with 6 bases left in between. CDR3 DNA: TGTGCCAGCAGCTTGCCGAGGTACGAGCAGTACTTC. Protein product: CASSLPRYEQYF.